The entry that follows covers one T cell receptor (beta chain) sequence. It has no known antigen specificity. No qualities accompany the bases; no much larger clone lies one base away. One collaborating source in Seattle enrolled patients while the patients were actively infected and followed the patients over time throughout the course of disease. Each collaborating institution followed its own protocols to collect whole blood in K2EDTA tubes. For TCRbeta analysis, collaborators shipped samples in one of three forms: frozen whole blood, isolated PBMCs, or DNA extracted from either of those sample types. This sample is drawn from a study of blood T cell repertoires in COVID-19 (TCRdb year 2020). For context, the study as a whole: Samples covering the acute and convalescent phases of COVID-19 were provided by collaborators in the United States, Italy and Spain. The material from the prospective study consisted of cDNA or gDNA derived from T cells, B-cell-depleted T cells, or PBMCs. The dataset comprised deeply sampled blood TCRbeta repertoires from subjects exposed to, actively infected with, or recovered from COVID-19. The repertoires were made available in a free public database intended to serve as a resource for research on the immune response to SARS-CoV-2. The samples were drawn from the first 160 participants of the ongoing ImmuneRACE study and from 1,254 subjects provided by 6 global collaborators. Sample metadata almost always included a de-identified subject ID, COVID-19 status, age in years and sex. Where available, HLA class I and class II types were taken from metadata supplied by the sample provider and were not determined by assay-based typing. Findings and caveats that apply to the study as a whole: The amount of clinical and demographic metadata varied by source and participant and was provided uncurated.

The immunoSEQ Assay, a bias-controlled multiplex PCR, was used to amplify TCRbeta CDR3 regions from genomic DNA. As for how the authors treated the data: Within the assay, amplification of reference gene primers was used to estimate how many nucleated cells each sample contained. Sequence reads were collapsed and filtered to measure the absolute abundance of every unique TCRbeta CDR3 rearrangement. For each sample, productive Simpson clonality was calculated as the square root of Simpson's diversity index over productive rearrangements. Here the immuneACCESS table is served through TCRdb, limited to in-frame sequences with V and J called. Missing clones are a known gap in these copies; in checked studies unresolved V genes cover under half, and the rest lacks a known reason. V and J calls plus clone size are reproduced from that table; the DNA served to infer D and trimming. This sample comprises about 240,000 clones, roughly 76% of them detected only once. The top ten constitute 6.5% to 9% of the sample.

The sequence was obtained from a woman of 80 years or more with COVID-19, enrolled during active disease. Source material: peripheral blood.

The CDR3 corresponds to CASTLTGGGSPLHF. The DNA sequence is as follows: TGTGCCAGCACCTTGACAGGGGGAGGCTCACCCCTCCACTTT. The chain joins TRBV28 to TRBJ1-6, with 9 bases in between that match TRBD1. Relative to germline, V is missing 7 bases and J is missing 10 bases, with 8 bases of the junction outside any gene match. Sequences MDHEN (CDR1) and SYDVKM (CDR2) are obtained from the germline V gene. From its cysteine to its phenylalanine, the CDR3 spans 14 amino acids. The entry retains the CDR3 DNA only, 42 bases that are in frame from base 1.